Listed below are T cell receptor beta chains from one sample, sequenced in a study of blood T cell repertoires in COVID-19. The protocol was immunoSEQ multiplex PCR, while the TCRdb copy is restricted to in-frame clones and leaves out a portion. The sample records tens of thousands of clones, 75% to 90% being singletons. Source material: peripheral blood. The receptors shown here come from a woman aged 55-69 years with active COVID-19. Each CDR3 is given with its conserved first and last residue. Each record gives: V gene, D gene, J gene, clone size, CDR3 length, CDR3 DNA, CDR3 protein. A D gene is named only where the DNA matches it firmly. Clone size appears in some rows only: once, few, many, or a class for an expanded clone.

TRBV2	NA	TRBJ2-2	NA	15	TGTGCCAGCAGTCTCGCAACTAGCCGGACCGGGGAGCTGTTTTTT	CASSLATSRTGELFF
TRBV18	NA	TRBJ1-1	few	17	TGTGCCAGCTCACTTGCCCTCGGGGGAGGGGAGAACACTGAAGCTTTCTTT	CASSLALGGGENTEAFF
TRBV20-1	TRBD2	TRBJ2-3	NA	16	TGCAGTGCTAGTATGCGGGGGGGCGGTAGAACAGATACGCAGTATTTT	CSASMRGGGRTDTQYF
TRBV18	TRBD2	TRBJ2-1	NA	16	TGTGCCAGCTCACAAAAAAGCGGGGGGGCGTACAATGAGCAGTTCTTC	CASSQKSGGAYNEQFF
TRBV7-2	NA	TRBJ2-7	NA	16	TGTGCCAGCACCGGAATCGGGACAGTAGGGGGGTACGAGCAGTACTTC	CASTGIGTVGGYEQYF
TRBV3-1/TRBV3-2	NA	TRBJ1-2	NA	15	TGTGCCAGCAGCCGGGAGGGGGGCCACGTCGTGGGCTACACCTTC	CASSREGGHVVGYTF
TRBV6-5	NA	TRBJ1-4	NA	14	TGTGCCAGCAGAACCCAGGGAAGGAGTGAAAAACTGTTTTTT	CASRTQGRSEKLFF
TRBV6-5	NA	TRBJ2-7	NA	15	TGTGCCAGCAGTTACGGAGGCGGGGGCACCTACGAGCAGTACTTC	CASSYGGGGTYEQYF
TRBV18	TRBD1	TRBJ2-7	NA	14	TGTGCCAGCTCACAACAGGGGATGTCCTACGAGCAGTACTTC	CASSQQGMSYEQYF
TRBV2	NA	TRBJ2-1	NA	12	TGTGCCAGCAGTGTAGGGGTCAATGAGCAGTTCTTC	CASSVGVNEQFF
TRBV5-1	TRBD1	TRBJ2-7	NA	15	TGCGCCAGCAGCTTGAAGAGGGGGCCTTCCTACGAGCAGTACTTC	CASSLKRGPSYEQYF
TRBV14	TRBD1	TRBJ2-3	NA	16	TGTGCCAGCAGCCAAGACCGGGACAGGGCCACAGATACGCAGTATTTT	CASSQDRDRATDTQYF
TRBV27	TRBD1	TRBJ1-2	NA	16	TGTGCCAGCAGTTCAAGGTGGACAGGGTCTAACTATGGCTACACCTTC	CASSSRWTGSNYGYTF
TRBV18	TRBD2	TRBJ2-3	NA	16	TGTGCCAGCTCACCACCGGGACTAGCGGGCACAGATACGCAGTATTTT	CASSPPGLAGTDTQYF
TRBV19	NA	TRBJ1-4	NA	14	TGTGCCAGTAATCTGCAGGGAACTAATGAAAAACTGTTTTTT	CASNLQGTNEKLFF
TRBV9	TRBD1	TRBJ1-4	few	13	TGTGCCAGCAGCGGACAGGGGACTGAAAAACTGTTTTTT	CASSGQGTEKLFF